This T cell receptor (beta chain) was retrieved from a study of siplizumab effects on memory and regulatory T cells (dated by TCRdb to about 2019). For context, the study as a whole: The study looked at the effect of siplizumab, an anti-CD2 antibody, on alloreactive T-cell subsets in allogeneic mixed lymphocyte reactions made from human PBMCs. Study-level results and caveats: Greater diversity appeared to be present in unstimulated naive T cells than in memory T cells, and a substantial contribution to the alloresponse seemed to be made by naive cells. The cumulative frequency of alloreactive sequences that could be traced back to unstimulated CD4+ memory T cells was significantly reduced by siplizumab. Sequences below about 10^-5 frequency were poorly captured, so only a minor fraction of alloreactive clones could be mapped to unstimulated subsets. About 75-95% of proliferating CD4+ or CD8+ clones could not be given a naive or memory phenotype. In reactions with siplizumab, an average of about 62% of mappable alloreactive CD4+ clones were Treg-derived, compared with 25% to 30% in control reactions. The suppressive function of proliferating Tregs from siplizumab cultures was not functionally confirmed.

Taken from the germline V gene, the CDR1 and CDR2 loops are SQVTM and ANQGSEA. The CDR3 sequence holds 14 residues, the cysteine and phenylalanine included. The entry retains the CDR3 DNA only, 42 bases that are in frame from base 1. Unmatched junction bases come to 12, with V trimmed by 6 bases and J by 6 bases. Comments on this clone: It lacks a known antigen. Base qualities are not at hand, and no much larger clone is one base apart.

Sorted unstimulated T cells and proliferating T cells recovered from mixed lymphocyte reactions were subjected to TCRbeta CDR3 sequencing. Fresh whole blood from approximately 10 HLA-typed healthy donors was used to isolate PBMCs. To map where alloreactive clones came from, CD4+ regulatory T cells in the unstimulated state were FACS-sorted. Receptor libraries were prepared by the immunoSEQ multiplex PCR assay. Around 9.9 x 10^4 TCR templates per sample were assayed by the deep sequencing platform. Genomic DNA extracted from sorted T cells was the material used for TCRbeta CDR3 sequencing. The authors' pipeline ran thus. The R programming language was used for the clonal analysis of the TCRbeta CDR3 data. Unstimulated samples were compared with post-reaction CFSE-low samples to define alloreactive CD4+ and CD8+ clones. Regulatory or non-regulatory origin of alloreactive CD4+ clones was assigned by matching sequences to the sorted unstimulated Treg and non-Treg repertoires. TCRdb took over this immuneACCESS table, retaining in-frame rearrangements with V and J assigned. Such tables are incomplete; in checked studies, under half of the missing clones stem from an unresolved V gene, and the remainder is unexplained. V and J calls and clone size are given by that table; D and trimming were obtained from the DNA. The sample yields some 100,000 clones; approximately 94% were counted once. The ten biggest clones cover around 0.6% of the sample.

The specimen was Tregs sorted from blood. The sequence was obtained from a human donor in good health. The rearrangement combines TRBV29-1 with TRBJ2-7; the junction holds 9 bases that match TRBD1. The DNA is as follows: TGCAGCGTCGGAGTACAGGGGGCTTTTGGCGAGCAGTACTTC. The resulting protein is CSVGVQGAFGEQYF.